Below, one T cell receptor beta chain is given with its context. The antigen remains undetermined. The CDR3 spans 12 residues. V was pared by 3 bases and J by 6 bases, with 9 bases between. Germline lookup yields CDR1 MNHNS and CDR2 SASEGT. The sample belongs to a study of a mutant IDH1 vaccine in newly diagnosed glioma. Study overall: Eight vaccinations were given in weeks 1, 3, 5, 7, 11, 15, 19 and 23.

Only in-frame clones appear in the TCRdb table, and some are missing; sequencing was by immunoSEQ multiplex PCR. The table has tens of thousands of clones, more than 80% seen once; the top ten hold about 5%. Time point in this sample: week 23, last vaccination. With topical imiquimod, each dose of the vaccine consisted of 300 ug of mutant IDH1 20-mer peptide. Tumors from donors were new WHO grade 3 or 4 IDH1-mutant astrocytomas with ATRX loss. The receptor's source is a man aged 40-50 years with glioma. The material sequenced was PBMCs, taken from a glioma patient whose treatment included an IDH1 peptide vaccine. This chain uses TRBV6-1 with TRBJ2-7; no clear D. The CDR3 spells CASSEGFGEQYF. The CDR3 DNA is TGTGCCAGCAGTGAGGGGTTTGGCGAGCAGTACTTC.